This T cell receptor (beta chain) was retrieved from a study of blood T cell repertoires in COVID-19. Across the study: In each case, the material was cDNA or gDNA derived from T cells, B-cell-depleted T cells, or PBMCs.

The V gene's germline CDR1 is SGHVS and CDR2 FQNEAQ. V lost 4 bases, J lost 0 bases, and 12 bases lay in between. This CDR3 is built from 15 residues. Sequencing used immunoSEQ multiplex PCR; TCRdb keeps in-frame clones, though not all of them. The table shows 200,000 to 300,000 clones, with 85% to 90% occurring only once. Participants reported their clinical history, and cohort assignment relied on those reports. Individuals in the exposed group had encountered a COVID-19 case within 2 weeks preceding study entry. The specimen was PBMCs or T cells enriched from blood (not recorded which). The clonotype comes from a man aged 50 to 59 who had been exposed to COVID-19. This chain links TRBV7-8 with TRBJ1-2, with a possible D match to TRBD1 (5 bases). The DNA for the CDR3 is TGTGCCAGCAGCTATACAAGGACAACTAACTATGGCTACACCTTC. Translation gives CASSYTRTTNYGYTF.